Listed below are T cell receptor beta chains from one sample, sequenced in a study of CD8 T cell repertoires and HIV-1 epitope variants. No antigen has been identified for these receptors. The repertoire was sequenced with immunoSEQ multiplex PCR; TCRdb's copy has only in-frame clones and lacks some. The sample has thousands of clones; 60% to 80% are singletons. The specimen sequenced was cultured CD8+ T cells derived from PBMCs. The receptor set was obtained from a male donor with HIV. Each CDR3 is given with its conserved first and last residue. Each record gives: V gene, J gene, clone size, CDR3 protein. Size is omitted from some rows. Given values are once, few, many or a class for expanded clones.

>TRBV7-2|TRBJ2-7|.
CASSFGTSGYEQYF
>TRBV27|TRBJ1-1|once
CASGDRAGNTEAFF
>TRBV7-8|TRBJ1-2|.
CASSSGTGGYTF
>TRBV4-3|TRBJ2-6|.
CASSQRQGRSGANVLTF
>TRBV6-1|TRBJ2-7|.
CASSETASGLMEQYF
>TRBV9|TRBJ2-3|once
CASSVWSGGGTDTQYF
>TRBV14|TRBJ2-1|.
CASRLAGEGEQFF
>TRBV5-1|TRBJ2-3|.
CASIDGEGLSTDTQYF
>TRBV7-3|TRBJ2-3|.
CASSPGQGNTDTQYF
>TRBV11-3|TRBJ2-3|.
CASSSTADTQYF
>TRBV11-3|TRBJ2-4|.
CASSSTGTGNIQYF
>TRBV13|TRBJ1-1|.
CASSAFLNTEAFF
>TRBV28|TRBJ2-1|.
CASSATGGDSYEQFF
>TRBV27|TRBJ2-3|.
CASSLTLTRGTDTQYF
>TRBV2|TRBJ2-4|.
CASRGSALAKNIQYF
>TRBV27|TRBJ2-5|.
CASSPGTGVFETQYF
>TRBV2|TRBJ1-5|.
CASSERSAQHF
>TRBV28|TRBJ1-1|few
CASSPIGQGDTEAFF
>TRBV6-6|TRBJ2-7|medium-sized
CASSPGAITYEQYF
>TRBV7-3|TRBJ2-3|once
CASSFDLAGSTDTQYF